A few counts support the clone carrying this T cell receptor beta chain. Its specificity is unknown. Germline V gene data show CDR1 as SGHRS and CDR2 as YFSETQ. CDR3 length: 16 residues. The V segment lost 0 bases and the J segment 0 bases; nucleotides outside the gene matches: 4. The data belong to a study of CD8 T cells in ankylosing spondylitis. Study-level findings and limits: Disease-linked clones were reportedly significantly enriched in matched ankylosing spondylitis synovial fluid. A TCR beta motif made of under 10 highly homologous variants seemed typical of ankylosing spondylitis blood.

5'-RACE, quantitative and with molecular barcodes, yielded the TCR beta libraries. One entry per CDR3 protein results from TCRdb running MiXCR on the 5' RACE reads. The table records around 450,000 distinct CDR3 sequences, about 24% of them present only once. This clonotype originated in a male donor with ankylosing spondylitis. The sequenced sample consisted of blood, either unsorted or a sorted T cell fraction (not recorded which). This chain joins TRBV5-1 and TRBJ1-1; 8 positions agree with TRBD1. CDR3 in DNA: TGCGCCAGCAGCTTGGGCTCAGGGGGCATGAACACTGAAGCTTTCTTT. This codes for CASSLGSGGMNTEAFF. Filled out from reference TRBV5-1 and TRBJ1-1, the complete variable domain reads KAGVTQTPRYLIKTRGQQVTLSCSPISGHRSVSWYQQTPGQGLQFLFEYFSETQRNKGNFPGRFSGRQFSNSRSEMNVSTLELGDSALYLCASSLGSGGMNTEAFFGQGTRLTVV.